The present T cell receptor (beta chain) was sequenced within a study of Ad26.COV2.S vaccination and SARS-CoV-2 variants. Study-level background: The authors gave Ad26.COV2.S intramuscularly, either once or twice 56 days apart.

TCRdb keeps only in-frame clones here, not all; method: immunoSEQ multiplex PCR. The repertoire includes fewer than 900,000 clones, about 89% of them detected once, and approximately 1.5% sits in the top ten. Trimming removed 6 bases at V and 4 bases at J, with 12 bases between. Germline V gives CDR1 KGHSH, CDR2 LQKENI. This CDR3 has 13 residues. With regard to this clone: Its antigen is currently unknown.

Study-level findings and limits: Assessments of TCR breadth and depth may have underestimated the total T cell responses. Substantial breadth was reported for post-vaccination spike-specific CD8+ and CD4+ T cells.

As for treatment: approximately 18 received Ad26.COV2.S at low or high dose, single or two shots; several received placebo; per-sample allocation not given. Sample collection was performed on day 63 after the first vaccine or placebo injection. The vaccine antigen was prefusion-stabilized Wuhan SARS-CoV-2 spike. Specimen: peripheral blood, collected in a trial of Ad26.COV2.S vaccine versus placebo. The chain couples TRBV18 to TRBJ1-2; no reliable D call. This sequence originates from a person between 18 and 60 years old who received the Ad26.COV2.S COVID-19 vaccine or a placebo. DNA of the CDR3: TGTGCCAGCTCCCCCCCGGAAGCCTATGGCTACACCTTC. It is translated as CASSPPEAYGYTF.